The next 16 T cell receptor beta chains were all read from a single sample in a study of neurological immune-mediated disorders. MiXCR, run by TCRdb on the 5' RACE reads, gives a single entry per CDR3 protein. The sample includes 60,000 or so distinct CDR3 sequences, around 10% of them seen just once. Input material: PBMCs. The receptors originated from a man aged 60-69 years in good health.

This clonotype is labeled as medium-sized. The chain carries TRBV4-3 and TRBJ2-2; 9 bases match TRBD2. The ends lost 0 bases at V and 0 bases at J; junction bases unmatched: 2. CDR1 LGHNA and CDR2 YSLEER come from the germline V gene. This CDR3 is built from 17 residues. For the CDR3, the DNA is TGCGCCAGCAGCCAAGATCCTAGCGGGACGAACACCGGGGAGCTGTTTTTT. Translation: CASSQDPSGTNTGELFF.

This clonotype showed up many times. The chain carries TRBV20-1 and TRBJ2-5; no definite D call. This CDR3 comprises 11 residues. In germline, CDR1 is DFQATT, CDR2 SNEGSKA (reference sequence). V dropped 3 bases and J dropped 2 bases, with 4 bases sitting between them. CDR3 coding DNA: TGCAGTGCTAGTCCACAAGAGACCCAGTACTTC. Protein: CSASPQETQYF.

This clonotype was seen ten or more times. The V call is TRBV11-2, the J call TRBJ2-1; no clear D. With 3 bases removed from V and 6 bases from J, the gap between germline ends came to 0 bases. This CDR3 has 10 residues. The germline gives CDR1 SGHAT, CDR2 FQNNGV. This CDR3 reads CASSFNEQFF. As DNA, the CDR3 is TGTGCCAGCAGCTTCAATGAGCAGTTCTTC.

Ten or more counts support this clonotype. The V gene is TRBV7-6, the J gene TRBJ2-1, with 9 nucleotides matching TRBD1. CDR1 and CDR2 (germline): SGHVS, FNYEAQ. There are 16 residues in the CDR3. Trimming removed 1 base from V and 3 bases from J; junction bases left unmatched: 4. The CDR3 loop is CASSLDGTGLYNEQFF. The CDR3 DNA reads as TGTGCCAGCAGCTTAGATGGGACAGGGCTCTACAATGAGCAGTTCTTC. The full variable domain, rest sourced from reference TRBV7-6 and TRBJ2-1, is GAGVSQSPRYKVTKRGQDVALRCDPISGHVSLYWYRQALGQGPEFLTYFNYEAQQDKSGLPNDRFSAERPEGSISTLTIQRTEQRDSAMYRCASSLDGTGLYNEQFFGPGTRLTVL.

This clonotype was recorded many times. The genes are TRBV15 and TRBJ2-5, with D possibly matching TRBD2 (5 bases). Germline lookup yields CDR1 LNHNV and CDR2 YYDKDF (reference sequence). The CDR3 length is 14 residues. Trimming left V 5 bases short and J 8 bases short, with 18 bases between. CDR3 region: CATSEPRVPRTQYF. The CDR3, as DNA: TGTGCCACCAGCGAACCGAGGGTACCCCGAACCCAGTACTTC.

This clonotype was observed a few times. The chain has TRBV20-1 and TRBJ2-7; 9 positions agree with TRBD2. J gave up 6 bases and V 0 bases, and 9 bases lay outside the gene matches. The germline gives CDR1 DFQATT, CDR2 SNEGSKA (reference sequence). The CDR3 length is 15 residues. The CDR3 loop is CSARDSGLAVREQYF. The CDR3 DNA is TGCAGTGCTAGAGATTCGGGACTAGCTGTTCGCGAGCAGTACTTC.

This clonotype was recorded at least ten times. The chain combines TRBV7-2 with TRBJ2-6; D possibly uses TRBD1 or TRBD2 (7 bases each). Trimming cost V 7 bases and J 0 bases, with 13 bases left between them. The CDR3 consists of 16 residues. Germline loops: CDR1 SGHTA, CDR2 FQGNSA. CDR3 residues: CTSTRGGSSGANVLTF. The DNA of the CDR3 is TGTACCAGCACCAGGGGGGGGAGCTCTGGGGCCAACGTCCTGACTTTC.

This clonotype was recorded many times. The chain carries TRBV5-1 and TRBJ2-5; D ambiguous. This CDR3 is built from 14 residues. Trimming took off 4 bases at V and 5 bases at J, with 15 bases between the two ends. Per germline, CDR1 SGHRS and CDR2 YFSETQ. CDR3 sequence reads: CASSVHEPDETQYF. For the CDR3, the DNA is TGCGCCAGCAGCGTCCACGAGCCGGATGAGACCCAGTACTTC.

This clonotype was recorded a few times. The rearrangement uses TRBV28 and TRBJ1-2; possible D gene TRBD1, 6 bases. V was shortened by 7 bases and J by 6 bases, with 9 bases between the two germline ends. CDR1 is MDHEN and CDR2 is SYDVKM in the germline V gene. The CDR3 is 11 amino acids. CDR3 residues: CASIGGHGYTF. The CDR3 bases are TGTGCCAGCATAGGGGGTCATGGCTACACCTTC.

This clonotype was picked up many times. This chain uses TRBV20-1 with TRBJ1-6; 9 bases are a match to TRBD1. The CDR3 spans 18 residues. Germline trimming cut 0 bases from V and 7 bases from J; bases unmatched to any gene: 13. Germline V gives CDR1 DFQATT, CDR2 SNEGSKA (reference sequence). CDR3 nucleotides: TGCAGTGCTAGAGATCTACCTGTCACCGGGACAGGGAATTCACCCCTCCACTTT. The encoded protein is CSARDLPVTGTGNSPLHF.

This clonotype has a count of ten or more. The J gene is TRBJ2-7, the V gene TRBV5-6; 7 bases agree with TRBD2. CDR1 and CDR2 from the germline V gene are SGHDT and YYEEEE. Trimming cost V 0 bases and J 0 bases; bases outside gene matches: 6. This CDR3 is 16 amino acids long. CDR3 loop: CASSLGSAGSSYEQYF. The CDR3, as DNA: TGTGCCAGCAGCTTGGGCTCAGCGGGGAGCTCCTACGAGCAGTACTTC.

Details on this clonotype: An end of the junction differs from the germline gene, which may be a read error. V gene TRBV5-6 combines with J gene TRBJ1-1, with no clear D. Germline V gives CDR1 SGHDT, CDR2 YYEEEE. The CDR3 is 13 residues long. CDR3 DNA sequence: TGTGCCAGCCAGGAATACATGGGCACTGACGCTTTCTTT. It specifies CASQEYMGTDAFF. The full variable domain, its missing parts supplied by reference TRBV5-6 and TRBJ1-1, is DAGVTQSPTHLIKTRGQQVTLRCSPKSGHDTVSWYQQALGQGPQFIFQYYEEEERQRGNFPDRFSGHQFPNYSSELNVNALLLGDSALYLCASQEYMGTDAFFGQGTRLTVV.

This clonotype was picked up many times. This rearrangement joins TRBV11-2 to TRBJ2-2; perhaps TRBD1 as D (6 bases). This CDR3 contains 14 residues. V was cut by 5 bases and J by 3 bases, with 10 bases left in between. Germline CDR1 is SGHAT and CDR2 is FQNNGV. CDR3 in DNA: TGTGCCAGCAGCCGGACAGCCGACACCGGGGAGCTGTTTTTT. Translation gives CASSRTADTGELFF.

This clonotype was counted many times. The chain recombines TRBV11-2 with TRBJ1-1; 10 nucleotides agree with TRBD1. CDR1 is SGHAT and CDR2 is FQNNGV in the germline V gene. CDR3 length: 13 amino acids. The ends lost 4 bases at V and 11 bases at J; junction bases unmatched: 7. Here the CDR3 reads CASSYDRGLHAFF. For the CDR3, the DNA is TGTGCCAGCAGCTACGACAGGGGGCTCCACGCTTTCTTT.

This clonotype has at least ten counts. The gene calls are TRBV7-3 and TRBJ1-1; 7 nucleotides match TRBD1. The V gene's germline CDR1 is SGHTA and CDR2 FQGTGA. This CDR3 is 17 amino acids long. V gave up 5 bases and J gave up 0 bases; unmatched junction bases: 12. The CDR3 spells CASSPPGTEGVNTEAFF. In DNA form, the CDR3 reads TGTGCCAGCAGCCCCCCCGGGACAGAGGGAGTGAACACTGAAGCTTTCTTT. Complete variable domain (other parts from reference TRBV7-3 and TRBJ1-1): GAGVSQTPSNKVTEKGKYVELRCDPISGHTALYWYRQSLGQGPEFLIYFQGTGAADDSGLPNDRFFAVRPEGSVSTLKIQRTERGDSAVYLCASSPPGTEGVNTEAFFGQGTRLTVV.

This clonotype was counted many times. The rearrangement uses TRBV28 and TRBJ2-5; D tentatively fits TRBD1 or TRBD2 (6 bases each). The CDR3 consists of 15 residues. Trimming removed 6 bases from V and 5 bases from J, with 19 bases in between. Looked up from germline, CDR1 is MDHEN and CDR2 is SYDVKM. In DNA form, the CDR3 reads TGTGCCAGCAGACGAGGGGGGTTGAATTGGGAGACCCAGTACTTC. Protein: CASRRGGLNWETQYF.